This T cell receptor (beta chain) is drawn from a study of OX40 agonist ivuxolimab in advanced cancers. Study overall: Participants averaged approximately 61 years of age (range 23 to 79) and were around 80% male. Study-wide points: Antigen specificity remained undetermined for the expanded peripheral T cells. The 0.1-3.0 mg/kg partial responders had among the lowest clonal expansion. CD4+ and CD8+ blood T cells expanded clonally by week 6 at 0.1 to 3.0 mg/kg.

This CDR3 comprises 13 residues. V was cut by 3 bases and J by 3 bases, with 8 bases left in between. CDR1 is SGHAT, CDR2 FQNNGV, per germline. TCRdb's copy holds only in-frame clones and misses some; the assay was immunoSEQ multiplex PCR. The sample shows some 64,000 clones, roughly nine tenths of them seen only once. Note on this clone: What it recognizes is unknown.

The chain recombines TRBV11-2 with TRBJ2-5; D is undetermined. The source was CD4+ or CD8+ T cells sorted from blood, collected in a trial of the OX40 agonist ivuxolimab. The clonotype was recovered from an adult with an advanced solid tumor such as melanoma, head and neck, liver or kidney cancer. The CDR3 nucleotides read TGTGCCAGCAGCTTCTCGCGGAAAGAGACCCAGTACTTC. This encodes CASSFSRKETQYF.